This TCR beta chain was recorded in a study of shared clonotypes between healthy human individuals. Each subset's genomic DNA was shared equally among a number of immunoSEQ plates. Methods used by the authors: ImmunoSEQ gave junction-only sequences without quality scores, so filtering differed. Only in-frame clones appear in the TCRdb table, and some are missing; sequencing was by immunoSEQ multiplex PCR. D and trimming were read from the DNA, whereas the V and J calls and clone size are those reported in that table. The sample has about 2.3 million clones; under 95% are singletons. Germline V gives CDR1 SEHNR, CDR2 FQNEAQ (reference sequence). V was trimmed by 1 base and J by 3 bases, leaving 9 bases between them. This CDR3 spans 15 amino acids.

This TCR was recovered from a man between 18 and 29 years old in good health. Some clones in this sample may be carry-over from other donors' samples. The rearrangement uses TRBV7-9 and TRBJ1-4; D gene ambiguous. What was sequenced was naive CD4+ T cells from PBMCs. Described subset: CD45RA+ positively selected. The CDR3, as DNA: TGTGCCAGCAGCTTAGATCAGATTTCTAATGAAAAACTGTTTTTT. It yields the protein CASSLDQISNEKLFF.